This T cell receptor beta chain was profiled in a study of blood T cell repertoires in COVID-19. In the original workflow: Reference gene primer amplification gave estimated nucleated cell counts. Sequencing was performed with immunoSEQ multiplex PCR; in TCRdb, only in-frame clones are kept and a portion is missing. That table supplies the V and J calls and clone size; D and trimming were determined from the DNA. The sample lists around 300,000 clones; approximately 91% were seen once. This CDR3 is built from 13 residues. Trimming stripped 5 bases from V and 5 bases from J, with 12 bases between. Germline V gene sequence: CDR1 SGHVS, CDR2 FQNEAQ.

The genes are TRBV7-8 and TRBJ1-2, with a weak D call TRBD1 (6 bases). The specimen was peripheral blood. The clonotype originates from a man in his forties or fifties with acute or convalescent COVID-19. The CDR3 bases are TGTGCCAGCAGCCAGGGGTTCTCGTATGGCTACACCTTC. Translation gives CASSQGFSYGYTF.